This entry features one TCR beta chain sequence. The antigen is not known. Germline CDR1 LNHDA, CDR2 SQIVND (reference sequence). The CDR3 spans 14 residues. Trimming took 6 bases from V and 5 from J; bases not matched to a gene: 9. This sample is drawn from a study of cytomegalovirus exposure and HLA in healthy donors. Study-level points and caveats: Usually a TCR sequence was rare, but some public TCRs were found in many donors.

With 60 Vbeta and 13 Jbeta primers, the PCR was carried out. Some clones are missing from TCRdb's copy, which holds only in-frame ones; the method was immunoSEQ multiplex PCR. The sample has roughly 120,000 clones; roughly 74% are singletons. Material for sequencing was PBMCs. This sequence originates from a woman aged 50 to 60 in good health and CMV-seropositive. This rearrangement joins TRBV19 to TRBJ1-2, with 7 bases that match TRBD1. The CDR3 nucleotides are TGTGCCAGTAGCCTACAGGGGAGCCCTTATGGCTACACCTTC. It encodes CASSLQGSPYGYTF.